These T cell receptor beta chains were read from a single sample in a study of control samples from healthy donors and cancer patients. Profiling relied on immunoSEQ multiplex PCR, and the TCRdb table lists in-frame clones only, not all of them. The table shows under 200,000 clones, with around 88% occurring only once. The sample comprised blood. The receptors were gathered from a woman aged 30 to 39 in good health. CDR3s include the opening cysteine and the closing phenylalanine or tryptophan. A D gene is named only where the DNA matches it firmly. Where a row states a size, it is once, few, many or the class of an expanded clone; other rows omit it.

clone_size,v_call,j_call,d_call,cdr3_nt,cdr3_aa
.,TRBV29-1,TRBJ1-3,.,TGCAGCGTTGGGACGGATGGAAACACCATATATTTT,CSVGTDGNTIYF
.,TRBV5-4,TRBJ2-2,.,TGTGCCAGCAGCTTGGATTTGAGGGCCGGGGAGCTGTTTTTT,CASSLDLRAGELFF
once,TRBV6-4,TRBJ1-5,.,TGTGCCAGCAGAGAGCACGGGAATAGCAATCAGCCCCAGCATTTT,CASREHGNSNQPQHF
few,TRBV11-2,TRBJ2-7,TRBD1,TGTGCCAGCAGCTTAGGACAGGGGATAAGGAACGAGCAGTACTTC,CASSLGQGIRNEQYF
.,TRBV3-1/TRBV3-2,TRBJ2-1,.,TGTGCCAGCAGCCAAGGTGGGGAAAATGAGCAGTTCTTC,CASSQGGENEQFF
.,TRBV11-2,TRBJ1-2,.,TGTGCCAGCAGCTTACGAGGGCTACCGGGAGACGGCTACACCTTC,CASSLRGLPGDGYTF
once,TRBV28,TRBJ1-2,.,TGTGCCAGCAGTTTAAGAAACAGTTATGGCTACACCTTC,CASSLRNSYGYTF
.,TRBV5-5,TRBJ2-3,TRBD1,TGTGCCAGCACCTTCTCACCGGGACAGGGGGCATATACGCAGTATTTT,CASTFSPGQGAYTQYF
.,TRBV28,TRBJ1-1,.,TGTGCCAGCACCTATAACACTGAAGCTTTCTTT,CASTYNTEAFF
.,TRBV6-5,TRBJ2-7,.,TGTGCCAGCAGCAAACCCTCGGACAGCTCCTACGAGCAGTACTTC,CASSKPSDSSYEQYF
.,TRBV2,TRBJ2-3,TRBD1,TGTGCCAGCAACCAACAGGGGGCTAGACTCCTTAGCACAGATACGCAGTATTTT,CASNQQGARLLSTDTQYF
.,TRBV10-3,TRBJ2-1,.,TGTGCCATCAGACAGAACAATGAGCAGTTCTTC,CAIRQNNEQFF
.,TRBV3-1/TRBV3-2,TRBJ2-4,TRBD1,TGTGCCAGCAGCCAAATCCGGGACAGCAAAAACATTCAGTACTTC,CASSQIRDSKNIQYF
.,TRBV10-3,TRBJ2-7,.,TGTGCCATCAATAAAGAGTCAAACACCATCTACGAGCAGTACTTC,CAINKESNTIYEQYF
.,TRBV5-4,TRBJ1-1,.,TGTGCCAGCAGCCGGGTGGCGAAGAACACTGAAGCTTTCTTT,CASSRVAKNTEAFF
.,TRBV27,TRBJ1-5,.,TGTGCCAGCAGTTTATCCAGGTTCCCCGAGCAGCCCCAGCATTTT,CASSLSRFPEQPQHF
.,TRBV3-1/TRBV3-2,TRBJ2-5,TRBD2,TGTGCCAGCAGTCCGCCCGGACTAGCGGGGGGCGGGACCCAGTACTTC,CASSPPGLAGGGTQYF
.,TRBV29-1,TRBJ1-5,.,TGCAGCGTCGGGAGAGGAGATCAGCCCCAGCATTTT,CSVGRGDQPQHF
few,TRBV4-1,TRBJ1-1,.,TGCGCCAGCAGCCAAGATTTGGTCAATCCCGGAGCTTTCTTT,CASSQDLVNPGAFF
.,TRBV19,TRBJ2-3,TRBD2,TGTGCCAGTTCGACTAGCATTCCAGATACGCAGTATTTT,CASSTSIPDTQYF
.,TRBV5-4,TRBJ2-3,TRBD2,TGTGCCAGCAGCCCTAGCGGGAGCCGCACAGATACGCAGTATTTT,CASSPSGSRTDTQYF
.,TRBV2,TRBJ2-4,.,TGTGCCAGCAGTGTGGACGGGGTGGGAAACATTCAGTACTTC,CASSVDGVGNIQYF
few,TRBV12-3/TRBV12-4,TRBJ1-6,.,TGTGCCAGCAGTTTGCACGGCGCGGCCCTCCACTTT,CASSLHGAALHF
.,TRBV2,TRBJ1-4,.,TGTGCCAGCAGTGAGGGGGGTGCTAATGAAAAACTGTTTTTT,CASSEGGANEKLFF
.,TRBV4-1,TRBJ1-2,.,TGCGCCAGCAGCCAAGATGGGAGAAACTATGGCTACACCTTC,CASSQDGRNYGYTF
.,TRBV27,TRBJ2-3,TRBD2,TGTGCCAGCAGTTCCCGGACTAGCGGGAGCCGGGGGGGGCAGTATTTT,CASSSRTSGSRGGQYF
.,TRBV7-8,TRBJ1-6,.,TGTGCCAGCAGCTTAGTTGGATTATCACCCCTCCACTTT,CASSLVGLSPLHF
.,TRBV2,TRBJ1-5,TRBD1,TGTGCCAGCAGTTGGGACAGCTTCAATCAGCCCCAGCATTTT,CASSWDSFNQPQHF
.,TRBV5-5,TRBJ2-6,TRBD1,TGTGCCAGCAGCTTGGGGACAGGGCCGCGATCTGGGGCCAACGTCCTGACTTTC,CASSLGTGPRSGANVLTF
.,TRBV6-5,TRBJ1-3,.,TGTGCCAGCAGGACCGACCTCTCTGGAAACACCATATATTTT,CASRTDLSGNTIYF
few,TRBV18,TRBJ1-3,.,TGTGCCAGCTCACCATCTGACGGCCACTCTGGAAACACCATATATTTT,CASSPSDGHSGNTIYF
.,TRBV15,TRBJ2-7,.,TGTGCCACCAGCAGAGAACGTGCTGGCGTGGGGCAGTACTTC,CATSRERAGVGQYF
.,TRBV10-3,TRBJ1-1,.,TGTGCCATCACTCCGGGACAAGTGAACACTGAAGCTTTCTTT,CAITPGQVNTEAFF
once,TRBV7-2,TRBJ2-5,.,TGTGCCAGCAGCTCCTACGGGACCGAGGGCCAAGAGACCCAGTACTTC,CASSSYGTEGQETQYF
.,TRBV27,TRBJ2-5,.,TGTGCCAGCAGTTTTAGGTATGGGATGGCCCAGTACTTC,CASSFRYGMAQYF
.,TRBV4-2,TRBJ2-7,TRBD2,TGTGCCAGCAGCTCGGTGGGACTAGCGGGAAACTACGAGCAGTACTTC,CASSSVGLAGNYEQYF
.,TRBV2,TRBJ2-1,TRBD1,TGTGCCAGCAGAGGGGAAGGGGACAGGGTCTACAATGAGCAGTTCTTC,CASRGEGDRVYNEQFF